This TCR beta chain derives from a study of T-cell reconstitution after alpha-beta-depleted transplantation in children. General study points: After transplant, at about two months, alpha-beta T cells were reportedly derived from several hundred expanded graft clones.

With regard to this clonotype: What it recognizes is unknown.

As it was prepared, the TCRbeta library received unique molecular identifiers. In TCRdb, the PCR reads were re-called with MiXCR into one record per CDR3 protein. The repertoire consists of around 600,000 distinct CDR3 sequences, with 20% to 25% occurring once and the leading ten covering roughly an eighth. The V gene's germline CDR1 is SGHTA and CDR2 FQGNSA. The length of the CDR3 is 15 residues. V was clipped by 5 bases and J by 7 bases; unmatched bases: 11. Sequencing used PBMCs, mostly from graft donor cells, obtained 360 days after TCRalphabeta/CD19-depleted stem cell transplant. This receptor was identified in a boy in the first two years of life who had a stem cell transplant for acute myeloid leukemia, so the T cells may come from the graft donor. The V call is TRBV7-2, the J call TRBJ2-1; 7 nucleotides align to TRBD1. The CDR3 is CASSLGGTGENEQFF. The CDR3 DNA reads TGTGCCAGCAGCCTAGGTGGTACAGGGGAAAATGAGCAGTTCTTC.